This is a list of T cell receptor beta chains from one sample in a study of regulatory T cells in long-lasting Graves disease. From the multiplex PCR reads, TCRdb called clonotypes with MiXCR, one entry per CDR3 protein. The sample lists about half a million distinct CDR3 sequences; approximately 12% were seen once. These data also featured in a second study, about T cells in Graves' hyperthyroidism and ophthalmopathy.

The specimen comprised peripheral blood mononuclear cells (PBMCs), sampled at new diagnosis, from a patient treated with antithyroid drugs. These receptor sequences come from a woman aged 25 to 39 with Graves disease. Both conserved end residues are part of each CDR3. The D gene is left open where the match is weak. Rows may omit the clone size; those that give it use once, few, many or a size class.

CDR3 DNA: TGTGCCAGCAGGACACTAGAACGGGGCTATGGCTACACCTTC
CDR3 protein: CASRTLERGYGYTF
J gene: TRBJ1-2
D gene: -
V gene: TRBV6-2/TRBV6-3
clone size: -

CDR3 DNA: TGTGCCAGCAGCGTATGGACGAGAAACACTGAAGCTTTCTTT
CDR3 protein: CASSVWTRNTEAFF
J gene: TRBJ1-1
D gene: -
V gene: TRBV6-1
clone size: many

CDR3 DNA: TGTGCCACCAGTGCGGCGGGATATTACGAGCAGTACTTC
CDR3 protein: CATSAAGYYEQYF
J gene: TRBJ2-7
D gene: -
V gene: TRBV24-1
clone size: many

CDR3 DNA: TGTGCCTGGAGTAGGCGGAGCTCCTATAATTCACCCCTCCACTTT
CDR3 protein: CAWSRRSSYNSPLHF
J gene: TRBJ1-6
D gene: -
V gene: TRBV30
clone size: many

CDR3 DNA: TGTGCCAGCAGCTTGATGCCAGATCCCTCCTACGAGCAGTACTTC
CDR3 protein: CASSLMPDPSYEQYF
J gene: TRBJ2-7
D gene: -
V gene: TRBV5-5
clone size: -

CDR3 DNA: TGTGCCAGCAATTCCCGATCGGGGGATGAGCAGTTCTTC
CDR3 protein: CASNSRSGDEQFF
J gene: TRBJ2-1
D gene: -
V gene: TRBV28
clone size: many

CDR3 DNA: TGCAGTGCTAGAGATCTCCTAGCGGGAGATCAAGAGACCCAGTACTTC
CDR3 protein: CSARDLLAGDQETQYF
J gene: TRBJ2-5
D gene: TRBD2
V gene: TRBV20-1
clone size: many

CDR3 DNA: TGCAGTGCTAGAGAGGTGTATTTGGATACGCAGTATTTT
CDR3 protein: CSAREVYLDTQYF
J gene: TRBJ2-3
D gene: -
V gene: TRBV20-1
clone size: many

CDR3 DNA: TGCAGTGCTCTAGACAGAGGCTACACCTTC
CDR3 protein: CSALDRGYTF
J gene: TRBJ1-2
D gene: -
V gene: TRBV20-1
clone size: few

CDR3 DNA: TGCGCCAGCAGTTTACCCCCCCACAGCGGGAATTCACCCCTCCACTTT
CDR3 protein: CASSLPPHSGNSPLHF
J gene: TRBJ1-6
D gene: -
V gene: TRBV10-2
clone size: many

CDR3 DNA: TGTGCCAGCAGCTTAAATCTATTAACGACCTCGGGACAGGGGCTTTATGGCTACACCTTC
CDR3 protein: CASSLNLLTTSGQGLYGYTF
J gene: TRBJ1-2
D gene: TRBD1
V gene: TRBV7-8
clone size: few

CDR3 DNA: TGTGCCAGTTGGGCGGGACACCTGAACACTGAAGCTTTCTTT
CDR3 protein: CASWAGHLNTEAFF
J gene: TRBJ1-1
D gene: -
V gene: TRBV27
clone size: -

CDR3 DNA: TGTGCCAGCAGCCCTTCTCCCCTCCTAAAAGCTTTCTTT
CDR3 protein: CASSPSPLLKAFF
J gene: TRBJ1-1
D gene: -
V gene: TRBV7-6
clone size: -

CDR3 DNA: TGTGCCAGCAGCTTAGTGGGTCCCGGGGAGCTGTTTTTT
CDR3 protein: CASSLVGPGELFF
J gene: TRBJ2-2
D gene: -
V gene: TRBV11-2
clone size: many

CDR3 DNA: TGTGCCAGCAGTTTATTTCCGAGGGCGGATCAGCCCCAGCATTTT
CDR3 protein: CASSLFPRADQPQHF
J gene: TRBJ1-5
D gene: -
V gene: TRBV27
clone size: many

CDR3 DNA: TGCGCCAGCAGTCGCAGCCCGACAGGGGGATCCTACGAGCAGTACTTC
CDR3 protein: CASSRSPTGGSYEQYF
J gene: TRBJ2-7
D gene: TRBD1
V gene: TRBV5-1
clone size: -

CDR3 DNA: TGTGCCAGCAGTGGCCACTGGACTAGCGGGGGCACAGATACGCAGTATTTT
CDR3 protein: CASSGHWTSGGTDTQYF
J gene: TRBJ2-3
D gene: TRBD2
V gene: TRBV2
clone size: many

CDR3 DNA: TGTGCCAGCAGTTTGTGGGACAGGGGGGACAATGAGCAGTTCTTC
CDR3 protein: CASSLWDRGDNEQFF
J gene: TRBJ2-1
D gene: TRBD1
V gene: TRBV6-5
clone size: -

CDR3 DNA: TGCGCCAGCAGCTTTTCGGGCTCGGCTAGTGTCGGCACCGGGGAGCTGTTTTTT
CDR3 protein: CASSFSGSASVGTGELFF
J gene: TRBJ2-2
D gene: -
V gene: TRBV5-1
clone size: many

CDR3 DNA: TGTGCCAGCAGTGAACAAGATGACAGGTCCCACAATGAGCAGTTCTTC
CDR3 protein: CASSEQDDRSHNEQFF
J gene: TRBJ2-1
D gene: -
V gene: TRBV6-2/TRBV6-3
clone size: -

CDR3 DNA: TGTGCCAGCAGCTTATCCGATGGTATTTGGACCCAGTACTTC
CDR3 protein: CASSLSDGIWTQYF
J gene: TRBJ2-5
D gene: -
V gene: TRBV5-5
clone size: many

CDR3 DNA: TGCAGTGCCAGGACTAGCGAGAACACAGATACGCAGTATTTT
CDR3 protein: CSARTSENTDTQYF
J gene: TRBJ2-3
D gene: TRBD2
V gene: TRBV20-1
clone size: few

CDR3 DNA: TGTGCCAGCAGCCATGGGACTTTAGCCACAGATACGCAGTATTTT
CDR3 protein: CASSHGTLATDTQYF
J gene: TRBJ2-3
D gene: -
V gene: TRBV3-1
clone size: many

CDR3 DNA: TGCGCCAGCAGCCCGGGGGAAGCGGGAGTTCCCTCCTACGAGCAGTACTTC
CDR3 protein: CASSPGEAGVPSYEQYF
J gene: TRBJ2-7
D gene: TRBD2
V gene: TRBV5-1
clone size: many

CDR3 DNA: TGCAGCGTTGGAGTAGTGGCGGACTATGGCTACACCTTC
CDR3 protein: CSVGVVADYGYTF
J gene: TRBJ1-2
D gene: -
V gene: TRBV29-1
clone size: -

CDR3 DNA: TGCGCCAGCAGCCGAACCGGGACAGAAGGAGAGACCCAGTACTTC
CDR3 protein: CASSRTGTEGETQYF
J gene: TRBJ2-5
D gene: TRBD1
V gene: TRBV4-1
clone size: few

CDR3 DNA: TGTGCCAGCATCAAGACAAGCTCCTACAATGAGCAGTTCTTC
CDR3 protein: CASIKTSSYNEQFF
J gene: TRBJ2-1
D gene: -
V gene: TRBV7-9
clone size: many

CDR3 DNA: TGTGCCAGCAGCTTTACGACAGGGGGCATCGCCTCCTACGAGCAGTACTTC
CDR3 protein: CASSFTTGGIASYEQYF
J gene: TRBJ2-7
D gene: TRBD1
V gene: TRBV11-2
clone size: many

CDR3 DNA: TGCGCCAGTCTCCCCTCCTCGGGGTTTAACTATGGCTACACCTTC
CDR3 protein: CASLPSSGFNYGYTF
J gene: TRBJ1-2
D gene: -
V gene: TRBV10-2
clone size: many

CDR3 DNA: TGTGCCAGCAGTTACAATGAGCAGTTCTTC
CDR3 protein: CASSYNEQFF
J gene: TRBJ2-1
D gene: -
V gene: TRBV11-2
clone size: many

CDR3 DNA: TGTGCCAGCAGTGAAGTTACTAGCGGGAGCCATTACAATGAGCAGTTCTTC
CDR3 protein: CASSEVTSGSHYNEQFF
J gene: TRBJ2-1
D gene: TRBD2
V gene: TRBV27
clone size: once

CDR3 DNA: TGTGCCAGCAGCCCAATTGAGGGTTCACCCCTCCACTTT
CDR3 protein: CASSPIEGSPLHF
J gene: TRBJ1-6
D gene: -
V gene: TRBV7-3
clone size: many

CDR3 DNA: TGTGCCAGCGGGCCGACTAACCGGGGAGTTGGAAACACCATATATTTT
CDR3 protein: CASGPTNRGVGNTIYF
J gene: TRBJ1-3
D gene: -
V gene: TRBV7-6
clone size: few

CDR3 DNA: TGTGTCAGTAGTAACTATGACGAGCAGTACTTC
CDR3 protein: CVSSNYDEQYF
J gene: TRBJ2-7
D gene: -
V gene: TRBV19
clone size: -

CDR3 DNA: TGTGCCACCTTTCAGGGAGGCAGCACCTACGAGCAGTACTTC
CDR3 protein: CATFQGGSTYEQYF
J gene: TRBJ2-7
D gene: -
V gene: TRBV28
clone size: many

CDR3 DNA: TGCAGCGTGGACCCAGGACTAGCGCGCACAGATACGCAGTATTTT
CDR3 protein: CSVDPGLARTDTQYF
J gene: TRBJ2-3
D gene: TRBD2
V gene: TRBV29-1
clone size: few

CDR3 DNA: TGTGCCAGCAGCTTAGTAGCGGGAGTACTGAATGAGCAGTTCTTC
CDR3 protein: CASSLVAGVLNEQFF
J gene: TRBJ2-1
D gene: TRBD2
V gene: TRBV11-3
clone size: many

CDR3 DNA: TGTGCCAGCAGTGTGATTCTCTACGAGCAGTACTTC
CDR3 protein: CASSVILYEQYF
J gene: TRBJ2-7
D gene: -
V gene: TRBV2
clone size: many